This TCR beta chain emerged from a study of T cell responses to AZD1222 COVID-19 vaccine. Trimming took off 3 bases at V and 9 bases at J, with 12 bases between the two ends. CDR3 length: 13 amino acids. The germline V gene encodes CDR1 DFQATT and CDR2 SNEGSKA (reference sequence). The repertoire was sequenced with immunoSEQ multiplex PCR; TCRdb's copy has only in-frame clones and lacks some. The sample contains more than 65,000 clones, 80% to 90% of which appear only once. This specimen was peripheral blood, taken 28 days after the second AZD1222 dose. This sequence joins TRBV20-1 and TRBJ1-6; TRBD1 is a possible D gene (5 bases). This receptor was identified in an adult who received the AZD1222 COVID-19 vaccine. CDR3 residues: CSASKGSPSPLHF. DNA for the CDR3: TGCAGTGCTAGTAAGGGGTCCCCTTCACCCCTCCACTTT.